This T cell receptor beta chain emerged from a study of molecular identifiers for immune sequencing clone quantification. This clonotype showed up many times. Methods described previously, with TCR primers listed, were used for bulk TCR libraries. TCRdb re-analysed the PCR reads in MiXCR, keeping a single row per CDR3 protein. The data hold 70,000 to 95,000 distinct CDR3 sequences, with 19% observed a single time. CDR1 and CDR2 from the germline V gene are SEHNR and FQNEAQ (reference sequence). V was clipped by 5 bases and J by 0 bases, with 11 bases between them. The CDR3 has 15 residues. The TCR was taken from a human donor in good health. Some libraries in this study had Jurkat cell RNA spiked in. Input material: naive CD8+ T cells from blood, with Jurkat cell RNA spiked in. Described subset: FACS-sorted CD8+CD4-CCR7+CD45RA+ naive T cells. This rearrangement joins TRBV7-9 to TRBJ2-1, with unresolved D. The CDR3: CASSINNPSYNEQFF. The CDR3 DNA reads TGTGCCAGCAGCATCAATAATCCCTCCTACAATGAGCAGTTCTTC.